This T cell receptor beta chain was obtained from a study of cytomegalovirus exposure and HLA in healthy donors. Study in general: Approximately 85 million unique TCRs from HLA-typed donors were held in an early data release. Whole-study findings and limits: An apparent linkage of common viral pathogens to several of the most significant clusters emerged in a later analysis. CMV serostatus stood as the only immune exposure information on hand.

This clone was observed once. Its antigen is unknown. V gave up 5 bases and J gave up 0 bases, with 23 bases separating them. CDR3 length: 19 amino acids. The germline V gene has CDR1 SEHNR and CDR2 FQNEAQ (reference sequence). The PCR made use of 60 Vbeta and 13 Jbeta primers. Authors' methods: A later analysis counted approximately 88 million unique TCR beta chains, 10 million to 12 million shared. The assay was immunoSEQ multiplex PCR, and TCRdb's table has in-frame clones only and misses some. The DNA gave D and trimming, while V, J and clone size come from that table. Among 250,000 to 350,000 clones listed, around 66% were seen once.

The source is a female donor in good health and CMV-seronegative. The J gene is TRBJ2-1, the V gene TRBV7-9; possible D gene TRBD2, 6 bases. Sequencing was done on a sample of PBMCs. In DNA form, the CDR3 reads TGTGCCAGCAGCCCTCCACCTCGGGGGAGTTCAAGCTCCTACAATGAGCAGTTCTTC. It translates to CASSPPPRGSSSSYNEQFF.